The 14 T cell receptor beta chains presented below share a single source sample, sequenced in a study of blood T cell repertoires in COVID-19. The assay was immunoSEQ multiplex PCR, and TCRdb's table has in-frame clones only and misses some. The data contain approximately 400,000 clones, 88% of them seen just once; the ten biggest clones take up 1.2%. The sequenced material came from PBMCs or T cells enriched from blood (not recorded which). These receptors were collected from a woman aged 18-29 years who had recovered from COVID-19.

V gene TRBV3-1 (or the pseudogene TRBV3-2) combines with J gene TRBJ1-2; D remains ambiguous. The V end was cut by 1 base, the J end by 0 bases, with 9 bases between. This CDR3 spans 15 amino acids. Germline V gives CDR1 LGHDT, CDR2 YNNKEL (reference sequence). Written as DNA, the CDR3 is TGTGCCAGCAGCCAAGGAGGGAAGGCTAACTATGGCTACACCTTC. Translated: CASSQGGKANYGYTF.

The chain uses TRBV4-2 and TRBJ2-1; TRBD2 matches at 9 bases. The V segment lost 4 bases and the J segment 6 bases; nucleotides outside the gene matches: 16. Per germline, CDR1 LGHNA and CDR2 YNFKEQ. The CDR3 consists of 18 residues. The CDR3 is CASSRVPAGGGAGNEQFF. For the CDR3, the DNA is TGTGCCAGCAGCCGGGTACCTGCTGGCGGGGGGGCCGGCAATGAGCAGTTCTTC.

This clone appeared a few times. V is TRBV7-9 and J is TRBJ1-2, with 9 bases identical to TRBD1. The ends lost 3 bases at V and 4 bases at J; junction bases unmatched: 6. CDR1 and CDR2 (germline): SEHNR, FQNEAQ (reference sequence). The CDR3 extends over 15 amino acids. The CDR3 region has the DNA TGTGCCAGCAGCTTGGGGACAGGGACGGTCTATGGCTACACCTTC. The encoded protein is CASSLGTGTVYGYTF.

This chain uses TRBV5-4 with TRBJ2-1; 8 nucleotides agree with TRBD2. From germline, CDR1 is SGHNT and CDR2 YYREEE (reference sequence). V shed 0 bases and J 4 bases; nucleotides not matched to a gene: 6. This CDR3 is 16 amino acids long. The CDR3 loop is CASSLAAGGGYNEQFF. The CDR3 nucleotides are TGTGCCAGCAGCTTGGCGGCGGGGGGAGGGTACAATGAGCAGTTCTTC.

The CDR3 reads CASKRVDSHSNQPQHF. The CDR3 region has the DNA TGTGCCAGTAAAAGAGTGGACAGCCATAGCAATCAGCCCCAGCATTTT. The chain has TRBV19 and TRBJ1-5; tentatively, D is TRBD1 (6 bases). This CDR3 is 16 amino acids long. Germline-derived CDR1 and CDR2 are LNHDA and SQIVND (reference sequence). V was pared by 7 bases and J by 0 bases, with 16 bases between. The full variable domain, with the rest looked up from reference TRBV19 and TRBJ1-5, is DGGITQSPKYLFRKEGQNVTLSCEQNLNHDAMYWYRQDPGQGLRLIYYSQIVNDFQKGDIAEGYSVSREKKESFPLTVTSAQKNPTAFYLCASKRVDSHSNQPQHFGDGTRLSIL.

The chain recombines TRBV7-3 with TRBJ2-1; 9 bases match TRBD2. The CDR3 has 15 residues. V shed 2 bases, J shed 8 bases, and the junction held 7 bases outside the gene matches. CDR1 and CDR2 (germline): SGHTA, FQGTGA. The CDR3 sequence is CASSLYSSGGHEQFF. In nucleotides, the CDR3 is TGTGCCAGCAGCTTATACTCCAGCGGGGGGCATGAGCAGTTCTTC.

The chain is built from TRBV19 and TRBJ1-3; D is possibly TRBD1 (6 bases). The V and J ends lost 8 bases and 0 bases respectively, with 20 bases between them. This CDR3 is 17 amino acids long. Germline V gene data show CDR1 as LNHDA and CDR2 as SQIVND (reference sequence). The CDR3 nucleotides are TGTGCCAGTTGGACAGCGCCCGGCCGTCACTCTGGAAACACCATATATTTT. Protein product: CASWTAPGRHSGNTIYF. The full variable domain, rest sourced from reference TRBV19 and TRBJ1-3, is DGGITQSPKYLFRKEGQNVTLSCEQNLNHDAMYWYRQDPGQGLRLIYYSQIVNDFQKGDIAEGYSVSREKKESFPLTVTSAQKNPTAFYLCASWTAPGRHSGNTIYFGEGSWLTVV.

The CDR3 nucleotides are TGTGCCAGCAGCGTACAGGGGGCAGGAGAAAAACTGTTTTTT. It translates to CASSVQGAGEKLFF. The rearrangement links TRBV9 to TRBJ1-4; TRBD1 matches 8 bases. The CDR3 length is 14 residues. J gave up 8 bases and V 1 base, and 4 bases lay outside the gene matches. Germline values: CDR1 SGDLS, CDR2 YYNGEE.

This chain connects TRBV4-1 to TRBJ1-1; D is undetermined. The V end was cut by 0 bases, the J end by 1 base, with 15 bases between. This CDR3 is built from 17 residues. Germline CDR1 and CDR2: MGHRA and YSYEKL. This chain's CDR3 is CASSQDLAYTRNTEAFF. The CDR3 region has the DNA TGCGCCAGCAGCCAAGATCTAGCTTACACGCGGAACACTGAAGCTTTCTTT.

On this clone itself: The junction differs from germline at one of its ends, possibly a read error. This CDR3 is also generated by other DNA sequences in the sample. V gene TRBV5-6 combines with J gene TRBJ1-3; 7 bases agree with TRBD1. In germline, CDR1 is SGHDT, CDR2 YYEEEE. CDR3 length: 15 residues. The chain's CDR3 is CASSSLDRDGNTIYF. The CDR3 region has the DNA TGTGCCAGCAGCTCTCTCGACAGGGACGGAAATACCATATATTTT.

CDR3: CASSQEGGSPLHF. The CDR3 nucleotides are TGCGCCAGCAGCCAAGAAGGGGGTTCACCCCTCCACTTT. V is TRBV4-1 and J is TRBJ1-6; a possible D gene is TRBD1 (6 bases). Germline loops: CDR1 MGHRA, CDR2 YSYEKL. The CDR3 sequence is 13 residues long. The V end lost 0 bases, the J end lost 9 bases, and 6 bases lay between the germline ends.

The chain employs TRBV5-6 and TRBJ1-2, with D possibly being TRBD1 (6 bases). The germline CDR1 and CDR2 sequences are SGHDT and YYEEEE. Trimming removed 4 bases at V and 8 bases at J, with 18 bases between. The CDR3 runs to 14 residues. CDR3 protein: CASSIRSGVKGYTF. The CDR3 coding sequence is TGTGCCAGCAGCATCCGTTCAGGGGTGAAGGGCTACACCTTC.

The chain recombines TRBV9 with TRBJ1-3; the D is unclear. CDR1 and CDR2 (germline): SGDLS, YYNGEE. V was clipped by 3 bases and J by 4 bases, with 11 bases between them. The CDR3 has 14 amino acids. Here the CDR3 reads CASSDRLAGNTIYF. The CDR3 DNA is TGTGCCAGCAGCGACCGACTAGCGGGAAACACCATATATTTT. The complete variable domain, with remaining parts taken from reference TRBV9 and TRBJ1-3, reads DSGVTQTPKHLITATGQRVTLRCSPRSGDLSVYWYQQSLDQGLQFLIQYYNGEERAKGNILERFSAQQFPDLHSELNLSSLELGDSALYFCASSDRLAGNTIYFGEGSWLTVV.

The sample holds a few counts of this clone. The J gene is TRBJ1-4, the V gene TRBV19, with 7 bases lining up with TRBD1. The germline V gene has CDR1 LNHDA and CDR2 SQIVND (reference sequence). The CDR3 loop spans 15 amino acids. V lost 5 bases, J lost 4 bases, and 7 bases stayed unmatched. CDR3 nucleotides: TGTGCCAGTAGTTTCCCTGGGACAGTTAATGAAAAACTGTTTTTT. Translated: CASSFPGTVNEKLFF.